The present TCR beta chain was sequenced within a study of beta chain features in type 1 diabetes. Central memory, naive, regulatory and stem cell-like memory CD4+ cells were sorted by CD45RO/CCR7/CD25/CD127/CD95/CD27. The study reverse transcribed the entire isolated RNA, so it sequenced expressed TCRB transcripts. Generated by immunoSEQ multiplex PCR, the TCRdb table keeps only in-frame clones and is missing some. The top ten hold approximately 0.046% of the sample, which has around 340,000 clones, roughly 21% seen once. This clone has more than one count but fewer than ten. The CDR3 is made up of 13 amino acids. The germline V gene encodes CDR1 SQVTM and CDR2 ANQGSEA. The ends were cut back, 3 bases at V and 5 bases at J, with 14 bases in the middle.

Sequencing was carried out using naive CD4+ T cells from blood. The origin of this receptor is a woman aged 18-30 years in good health. The rearrangement links TRBV29-1 to TRBJ2-7; D is perhaps TRBD1 (8 bases). CDR3 protein: CSVDDRGGDEQYF. Here the CDR3 DNA reads TGCAGCGTTGACGACAGGGGAGGGGACGAGCAGTACTTC.